These 8 T cell receptor beta chains were all obtained from the same sample, sequenced in a study of long-term antiretroviral therapy in people with HIV. At survey level, the immunoSEQ assay was run in its v3.0 version. Sequencing was performed with immunoSEQ multiplex PCR; in TCRdb, only in-frame clones are kept and a portion is missing. The sample consists of approximately 25,000 clones, 85% to 95% of them appearing once. Material: unsorted PBMCs, obtained 7.6 years after starting antiretroviral therapy. The origin of the receptors is a woman in her 40s with HIV.

The J gene is TRBJ2-3, the V gene TRBV11-2; 9 bases are a match to TRBD1. Germline values: CDR1 SGHAT, CDR2 FQNNGV. The CDR3 contains 20 residues. With V trimmed by 0 bases and J by 4 bases, 17 bases remained unmatched. This CDR3 is CASSLEGSSGTGIDADTQYF. DNA for the CDR3: TGTGCCAGCAGCTTAGAAGGGTCTTCCGGGACAGGGATTGATGCAGATACGCAGTATTTT. The whole variable domain, filled in from reference TRBV11-2 and TRBJ2-3, reads EAGVAQSPRYKIIEKRQSVAFWCNPISGHATLYWYQQILGQGPKLLIQFQNNGVVDDSQLPKDRFSAERLKGVDSTLKIQPAKLEDSAVYLCASSLEGSSGTGIDADTQYFGPGTRLTVL.

The J gene is TRBJ2-5, the V gene TRBV18, with TRBD1 matching over 9 bases. CDR3 length equals 15 residues. CDR1 KGHSH and CDR2 LQKENI come from the germline V gene. V lost 4 bases and J lost 5; bases outside the gene matches: 8. The CDR3, as DNA: TGTGCCAGCTCACGAGCCGCCGGACAGGGGGAGACCCAGTACTTC. Its protein product is CASSRAAGQGETQYF.

Here the CDR3 reads CASSWGAGANVLTF. The CDR3 region has the DNA TGTGCCAGCAGCTGGGGGGCTGGGGCCAACGTCCTGACTTTC. This rearrangement joins TRBV5-6 to TRBJ2-6; the D gene is possibly TRBD2 (6 bases). The germline V gene encodes CDR1 SGHDT and CDR2 YYEEEE. Between the trimmed V and J ends, which lost 3 bases and 2 bases, there was a span of 6 bases. This CDR3 spans 14 amino acids. Full variable domain (rest looked up from reference TRBV5-6 and TRBJ2-6): DAGVTQSPTHLIKTRGQQVTLRCSPKSGHDTVSWYQQALGQGPQFIFQYYEEEERQRGNFPDRFSGHQFPNYSSELNVNALLLGDSALYLCASSWGAGANVLTFGAGSRLTVL.

This clone was counted between two and nine times. The chain recombines TRBV30 with TRBJ1-5, with D unresolved. In germline, CDR1 is GTSNPN, CDR2 SVGIG (reference sequence). V lost 4 bases, J lost 4 bases, and 20 bases lay in between. This CDR3 is built from 16 residues. In DNA form, the CDR3 reads TGTGCCTGGAACCCCAAGGGAGGGAGTGGAAATCAGCCCCAGCATTTT. Protein sequence: CAWNPKGGSGNQPQHF.

A single count supports this clone. This sequence joins TRBV19 and TRBJ1-6; possibly TRBD1 for D (5 bases). Per germline, CDR1 LNHDA and CDR2 SQIVND (reference sequence). Trimming left V 5 bases short and J 2 bases short, with 13 bases between. This CDR3 spans 16 amino acids. The CDR3 DNA reads as TGTGCCAGTAGTCCCCTGGGGGGAACCTATAATTCACCCCTCCACTTT. Its translation: CASSPLGGTYNSPLHF.

This clone has more than one count but fewer than ten. V is TRBV5-5 and J is TRBJ1-2, with D unresolved. The CDR3 extends over 14 amino acids. V lost 4 bases and J 8 bases, leaving 18 bases between the germline ends. From germline, CDR1 is SGHKS and CDR2 YYEKEE (reference sequence). CDR3 sequence reads: CASSPEAGSTGYTF. CDR3 nucleotide sequence: TGTGCCAGCAGCCCGGAAGCGGGGAGTACGGGCTACACCTTC.

This chain joins TRBV4-3 and TRBJ1-2; no clear D. This CDR3 contains 15 residues. CDR1 and CDR2 (germline): LGHNA, YSLEER. Trimming removed 0 bases from V and 3 bases from J, with 11 bases in between. The CDR3 loop reads CASSQDLTRDYGYTF. CDR3 nucleotide sequence: TGCGCCAGCAGCCAAGATTTGACGAGGGACTATGGCTACACCTTC.

CDR3 DNA: TGTGCCAGCACCCCCTCAGCGCAACCCGGAAAAGAGACCCAGTACTTC. Translating gives CASTPSAQPGKETQYF. The chain recombines TRBV9 with TRBJ2-5; no reliable D call. The ends were cut back, 6 bases at V and 3 bases at J, with 21 bases in the middle. The CDR3 sequence is 16 residues long. Germline CDR1 reads SGDLS; CDR2 reads YYNGEE.